The sequence of this T cell receptor beta chain was determined in a study of regulatory T cells in long-lasting Graves disease. Looking at the study overall: Duration of antithyroid drug therapy among newly diagnosed Graves' patients was under 3 months.

Study observations and caveats: A greater number of public clonotypes (2,741) was shared by persistent patients than by new patients (just over 950). Persistent disease preferred TRBV28, TRBJ1-2 and TRBJ2-5.

Building of the TCR beta libraries involved iRepertoire HTBI primers and Arm-PCR of CDR3 regions. TCRdb recomputed calls from the multiplex PCR reads with MiXCR, one row per CDR3 protein. Counted here are a few hundred thousand distinct CDR3 sequences, about 19% occurring once; the ten biggest clones make up approximately 15%. Time point of the sample: newly diagnosed GD, antithyroid drugs for less than 3 months. From RNA extracted from PBMCs, the TCR library was made. This clonotype has ten or more counts. What it binds is unknown. The V end lost 5 bases, the J end lost 7 bases, and 11 bases lay between the germline ends. The CDR3 totals 12 residues. The germline gives CDR1 SGHNT, CDR2 YENEEA.

The source material was peripheral blood mononuclear cells (PBMCs), sampled at new diagnosis, from a patient treated with antithyroid drugs. The chain combines TRBV11-3 with TRBJ1-2, with D tentatively TRBD1 (6 bases). This clonotype was obtained from a female donor with Graves disease. CDR3 sequence reads: CASSLTGTGYTF. The CDR3 DNA reads TGTGCCAGCAGCCTTACAGGGACTGGCTACACCTTC.